The 18 T cell receptor beta chains given below trace back to one sample, sequenced in a study of cytomegalovirus exposure and HLA in healthy donors (dated by TCRdb to the late 2010s). The library was produced with the immunoSEQ multiplex PCR assay. The multiplex PCR relied on a mix of 60 forward primers for TCR Vbeta segments and 13 reverse primers for TCR Jbeta segments. Here the immuneACCESS table is served through TCRdb, limited to in-frame sequences with V and J called. Missing clones are a known gap in these copies; in checked studies unresolved V genes cover under half, and the rest lacks a known reason. Present in this sample are 85,000 to 130,000 clones, roughly 73% of which were seen just once. About 2.5% of the sample belongs to the ten largest clones. The material sequenced was PBMCs. The receptors shown here come from a man aged 40-49 years in good health and CMV-seronegative.

The CDR3, as DNA: TGTGCCAGCAGCGGGGGTGCTAGCGGTTACAATGAGCAGTTCTTC. This translates into CASSGGASGYNEQFF. The chain employs TRBV4-2 and TRBJ2-1; 7 positions match TRBD2. This CDR3 is 15 amino acids long. Germline loops: CDR1 LGHNA, CDR2 YNFKEQ. The junction had 8 bases not matched to a gene; V was cut back by 5 bases and J by 4 bases.

The chain combines TRBV28 with TRBJ2-5; TRBD1 aligns across 8 bases. The J call may be incorrect, as the DNA end agrees better with TRBJ2-7. Germline CDR1 reads MDHEN; CDR2 reads SYDVKM. The length of the CDR3 is 15 residues. CDR3 in DNA: TGTGCCAGCAGTTTGCAAACAGGGGGGCTCTTCGAGCAGTACTTC. This encodes CASSLQTGGLFEQYF.

J is TRBJ1-5 and V is TRBV7-2; 7 bases agree with TRBD1. Germline V gene lookup returns CDR1 SGHTA and CDR2 FQGNSA. The trim removed 7 bases at V and 10 bases at J, leaving 13 bases unmatched. CDR3 length equals 14 residues. The CDR3 sequence: CASTPQGRGVPQHF. In nucleotides, the CDR3 is TGTGCCAGCACCCCACAGGGCAGGGGGGTTCCCCAGCATTTT.

This rearrangement joins TRBV5-4 to TRBJ2-3; D might be TRBD1 (7 bases). This CDR3 has 16 amino acids. Germline V gene data show CDR1 as SGHNT and CDR2 as YYREEE (reference sequence). Trimming cost V 4 bases and J 4 bases, with 19 bases left between them. This chain's CDR3 is CASSQVRRGRPDTQYF. CDR3 coding DNA: TGTGCCAGCAGCCAAGTCCGCAGGGGGAGGCCAGATACGCAGTATTTT. Full variable domain (missing parts from reference TRBV5-4 and TRBJ2-3): ETGVTQSPTHLIKTRGQQVTLRCSSQSGHNTVSWYQQALGQGPQFIFQYYREEENGRGNFPPRFSGLQFPNYSSELNVNALELDDSALYLCASSQVRRGRPDTQYFGPGTRLTVL.

This chain connects TRBV19 to TRBJ1-5, with TRBD1 as a possible D gene (5 bases). V was pared by 2 bases and J by 7 bases, with 15 bases between. This CDR3 comprises 15 residues. Germline CDR1 is LNHDA and CDR2 is SQIVND (reference sequence). CDR3 in amino acids: CASSINADMGQPQHF. CDR3 in DNA: TGTGCCAGTAGTATAAATGCGGACATGGGCCAGCCCCAGCATTTT.

The gene calls are TRBV7-2 and TRBJ1-1, with D maybe TRBD1 (5 bases). Germline lookup yields CDR1 SGHTA and CDR2 FQGNSA. V shed 2 bases and J shed 0 bases, with 13 bases lying between them. This CDR3 is 16 amino acids long. The CDR3 region is CASSLTATAMNTEAFF. CDR3 coding DNA: TGTGCCAGCAGCTTAACCGCGACAGCAATGAACACTGAAGCTTTCTTT.

J is TRBJ2-7 and V is TRBV4-1; 7 nucleotides line up with TRBD2. Trimming removed 1 base from V and 1 base from J; junction bases left unmatched: 4. CDR3 length: 15 amino acids. Germline CDR1 is MGHRA and CDR2 is YSYEKL. This CDR3 reads CASSQVAGESYEQYF. The CDR3 region has the DNA TGCGCCAGCAGCCAAGTTGCGGGGGAGTCCTACGAGCAGTACTTC.

A single count supports this clone. The chain links TRBV5-4 to TRBJ2-7; 14 bases fit TRBD2. V lost 4 bases, J lost 9 bases, and 12 bases stayed unmatched. Germline V gene data show CDR1 as SGHNT and CDR2 as YYREEE (reference sequence). The CDR3 sequence is 16 residues long. The CDR3, as DNA: TGTGCCAGCAGCCGAAGGGGACTAGCGGGGGAACAAACGCAGTACTTC. This translates into CASSRRGLAGEQTQYF.

The chain recombines TRBV18 with TRBJ1-1; 8 bases align to TRBD1. V lost 6 bases, J lost 8 bases, and 11 bases stayed unmatched. Germline CDR1 and CDR2: KGHSH and LQKENI. The length of the CDR3 is 14 residues. CDR3 loop: CASSPGQGEYEAFF. In DNA, the CDR3 is TGTGCCAGCTCCCCTGGACAGGGCGAGTACGAAGCTTTCTTT.

The V call is TRBV7-2, the J call TRBJ1-5; no definite D call. Trimming removed 2 bases at V and 4 bases at J, with 3 bases between. Germline CDR1 is SGHTA and CDR2 is FQGNSA. This CDR3 comprises 12 residues. CDR3 coding DNA: TGTGCCAGCAGCTTATCGAATCAGCCCCAGCATTTT. This sequence encodes CASSLSNQPQHF.

The chain joins TRBV29-1 to TRBJ1-2; D is uncertain. This CDR3 has 12 residues. Trimming shortened V by 5 bases and J by 0 bases, and 7 bases separated the two germline ends. Per germline, CDR1 SQVTM and CDR2 ANQGSEA. DNA of the CDR3: TGCAGCGTTACTTCCGCTAACTATGGCTACACCTTC. This translates into CSVTSANYGYTF.

The gene calls are TRBV5-1 and TRBJ2-2; 11 bases align to TRBD2. V was pared by 4 bases and J by 4 bases, with 3 bases of the junction left unmatched. The CDR3 contains 15 residues. CDR1 is SGHRS and CDR2 is YFSETQ in the germline V gene. CDR3 in amino acids: CASSRGLAATGELFF. CDR3 DNA sequence: TGCGCCAGCAGCAGGGGACTAGCGGCCACCGGGGAGCTGTTTTTT.

V usage is TRBV4-1 and J usage is TRBJ1-4, with 8 bases fitting TRBD1. The germline V gene has CDR1 MGHRA and CDR2 YSYEKL. This CDR3 region has 15 residues. The V segment lost 1 base and the J segment 11 bases; nucleotides outside the gene matches: 9. The CDR3 region has the DNA TGCGCCAGCAGCCAAGGACCCGGGACAGGCGGCAAACTGTTTTTT. It codes for CASSQGPGTGGKLFF.

This chain uses TRBV4-1 with TRBJ2-1; TRBD2 matches at 8 bases. From germline, CDR1 is MGHRA and CDR2 YSYEKL. There are 18 residues in the CDR3. Trimming removed 0 bases from V and 2 bases from J; junction bases left unmatched: 9. CDR3 loop: CASSQDRRLAGTYNEQFF. CDR3 in DNA: TGCGCCAGCAGCCAAGATAGGCGTTTAGCGGGGACCTACAATGAGCAGTTCTTC.

This clone was counted between two and nine times. V is TRBV18 and J is TRBJ2-7, with 7 nucleotides matching TRBD1. The CDR3 is made up of 14 amino acids. Per the germline V gene, CDR1 is KGHSH and CDR2 is LQKENI. Unmatched junction bases numbered 8, after V lost 3 bases and J lost 6 bases. The CDR3 here is CASSPRQGVGEQYF. As DNA, the CDR3 is TGTGCCAGCTCACCTCGTCAGGGGGTCGGCGAGCAGTACTTC.

This clone was seen a single time. The chain has TRBV11-2 and TRBJ2-7; 10 bases match TRBD2. The CDR3 runs to 15 residues. Germline trimming cut 5 bases from V and 2 bases from J; bases unmatched to any gene: 6. The germline V gene has CDR1 SGHAT and CDR2 FQNNGV. In DNA form, the CDR3 reads TGTGCCAGCAGCCCCGTTAGCGGGGGGCCCTACGAGCAGTACTTC. Amino acids: CASSPVSGGPYEQYF.

This chain links TRBV14 with TRBJ1-1; D unresolved. The CDR3 runs 16 residues. Trimming cost V 0 bases and J 0 bases, with 11 bases left between them. Germline CDR1 SGHDN, CDR2 FVKESK. CDR3 DNA: TGTGCCAGCAGCCAAGACCATGGCCGAATGAACACTGAAGCTTTCTTT. Translating it yields CASSQDHGRMNTEAFF.

The chain has TRBV7-9 and TRBJ1-4; 11 bases fit TRBD1. CDR1 is SEHNR, CDR2 FQNEAQ, per germline (reference sequence). Losses at the gene ends were 5 bases for V and 7 bases for J; bases not matched to a gene: 3. This CDR3 comprises 14 residues. This CDR3 is CASSGQGAGEKLFF. CDR3 nucleotides: TGTGCCAGCAGCGGACAGGGGGCAGGTGAAAAACTGTTTTTT.